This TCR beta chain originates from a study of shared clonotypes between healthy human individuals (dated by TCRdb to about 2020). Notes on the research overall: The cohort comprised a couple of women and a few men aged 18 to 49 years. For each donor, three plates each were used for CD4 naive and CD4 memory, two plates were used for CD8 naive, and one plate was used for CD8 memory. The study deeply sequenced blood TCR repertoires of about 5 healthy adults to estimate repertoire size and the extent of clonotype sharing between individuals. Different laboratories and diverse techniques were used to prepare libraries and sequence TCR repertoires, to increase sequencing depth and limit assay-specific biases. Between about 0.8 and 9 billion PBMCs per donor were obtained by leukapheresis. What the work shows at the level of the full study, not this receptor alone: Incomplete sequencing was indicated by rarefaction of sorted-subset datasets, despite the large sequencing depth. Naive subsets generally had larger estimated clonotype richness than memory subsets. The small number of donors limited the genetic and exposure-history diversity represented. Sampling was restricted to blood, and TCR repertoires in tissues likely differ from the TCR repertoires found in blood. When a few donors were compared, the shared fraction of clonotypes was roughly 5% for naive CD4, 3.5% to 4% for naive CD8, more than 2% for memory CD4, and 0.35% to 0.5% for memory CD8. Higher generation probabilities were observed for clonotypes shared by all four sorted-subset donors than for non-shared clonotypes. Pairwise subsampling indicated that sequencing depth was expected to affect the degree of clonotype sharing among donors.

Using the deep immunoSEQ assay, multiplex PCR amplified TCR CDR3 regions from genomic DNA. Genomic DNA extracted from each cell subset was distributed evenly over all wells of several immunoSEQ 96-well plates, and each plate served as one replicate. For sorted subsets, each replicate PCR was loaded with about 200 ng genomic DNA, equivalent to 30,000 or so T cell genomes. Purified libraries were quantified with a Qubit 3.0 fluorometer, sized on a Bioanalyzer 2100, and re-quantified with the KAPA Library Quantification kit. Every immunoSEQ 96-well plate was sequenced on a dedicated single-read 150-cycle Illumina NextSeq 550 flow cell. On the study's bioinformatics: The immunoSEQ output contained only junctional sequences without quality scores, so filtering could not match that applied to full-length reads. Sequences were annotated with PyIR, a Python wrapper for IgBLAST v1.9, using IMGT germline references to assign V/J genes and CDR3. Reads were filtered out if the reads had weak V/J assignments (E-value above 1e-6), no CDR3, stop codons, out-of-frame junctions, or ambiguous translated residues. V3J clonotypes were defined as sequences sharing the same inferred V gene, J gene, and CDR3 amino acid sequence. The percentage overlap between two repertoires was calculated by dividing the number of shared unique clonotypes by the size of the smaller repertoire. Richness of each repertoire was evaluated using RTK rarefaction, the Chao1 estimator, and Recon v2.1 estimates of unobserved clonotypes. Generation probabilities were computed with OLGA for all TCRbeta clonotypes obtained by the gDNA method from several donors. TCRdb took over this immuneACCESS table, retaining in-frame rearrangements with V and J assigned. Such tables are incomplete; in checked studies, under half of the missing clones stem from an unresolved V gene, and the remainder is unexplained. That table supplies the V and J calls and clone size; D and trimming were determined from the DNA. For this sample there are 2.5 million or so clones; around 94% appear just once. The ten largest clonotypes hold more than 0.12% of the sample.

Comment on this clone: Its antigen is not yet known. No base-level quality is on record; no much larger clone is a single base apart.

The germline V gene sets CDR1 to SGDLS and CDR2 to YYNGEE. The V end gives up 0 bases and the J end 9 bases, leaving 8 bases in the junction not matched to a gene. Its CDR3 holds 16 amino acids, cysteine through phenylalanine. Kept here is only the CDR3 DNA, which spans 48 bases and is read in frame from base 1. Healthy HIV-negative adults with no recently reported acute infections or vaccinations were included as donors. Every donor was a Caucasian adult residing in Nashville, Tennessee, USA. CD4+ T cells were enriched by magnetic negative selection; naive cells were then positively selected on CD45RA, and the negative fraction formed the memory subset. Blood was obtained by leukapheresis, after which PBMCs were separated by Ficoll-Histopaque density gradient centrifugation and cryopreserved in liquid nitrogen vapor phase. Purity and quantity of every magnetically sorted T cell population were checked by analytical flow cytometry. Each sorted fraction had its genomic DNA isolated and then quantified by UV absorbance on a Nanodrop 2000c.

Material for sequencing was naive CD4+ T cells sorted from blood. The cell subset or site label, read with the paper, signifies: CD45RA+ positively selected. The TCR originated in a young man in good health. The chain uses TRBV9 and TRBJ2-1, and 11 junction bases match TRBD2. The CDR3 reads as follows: CASSVVASGRSAEQFF. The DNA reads TGTGCCAGCAGCGTAGTTGCTAGCGGGAGGTCCGCTGAGCAGTTCTTC.